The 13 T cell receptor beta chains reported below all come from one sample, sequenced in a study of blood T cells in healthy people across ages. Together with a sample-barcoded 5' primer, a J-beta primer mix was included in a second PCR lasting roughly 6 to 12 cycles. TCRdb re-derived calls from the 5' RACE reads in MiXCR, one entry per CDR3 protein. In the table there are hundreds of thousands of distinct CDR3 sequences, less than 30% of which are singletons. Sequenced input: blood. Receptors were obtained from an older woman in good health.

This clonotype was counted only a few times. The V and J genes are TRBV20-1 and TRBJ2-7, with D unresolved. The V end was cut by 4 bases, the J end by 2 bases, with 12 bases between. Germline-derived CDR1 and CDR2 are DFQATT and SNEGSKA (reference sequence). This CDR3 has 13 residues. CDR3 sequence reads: CSAILDRAYEQYF. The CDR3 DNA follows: TGCAGTGCTATCCTAGACCGAGCCTACGAGCAGTACTTC.

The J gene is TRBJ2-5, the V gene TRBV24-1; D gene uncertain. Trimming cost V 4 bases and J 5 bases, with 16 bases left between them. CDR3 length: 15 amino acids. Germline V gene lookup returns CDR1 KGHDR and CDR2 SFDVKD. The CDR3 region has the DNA TGTGCCACCAGTGACCATGACCCGTCGGTGGAGACCCAGTACTTC. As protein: CATSDHDPSVETQYF.

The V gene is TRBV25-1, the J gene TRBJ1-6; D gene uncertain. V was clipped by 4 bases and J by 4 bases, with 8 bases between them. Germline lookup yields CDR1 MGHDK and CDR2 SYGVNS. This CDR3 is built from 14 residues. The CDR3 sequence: CASSVSVYNSPLHF. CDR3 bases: TGTGCCAGCAGTGTTTCAGTGTATAATTCACCCCTCCACTTT. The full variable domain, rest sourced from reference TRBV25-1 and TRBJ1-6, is EADIYQTPRYLVIGTGKKITLECSQTMGHDKMYWYQQDPGMELHLIHYSYGVNSTEKGDLSSESTVSRIRTEHFPLTLESARPSHTSQYLCASSVSVYNSPLHFGNGTRLTVT.

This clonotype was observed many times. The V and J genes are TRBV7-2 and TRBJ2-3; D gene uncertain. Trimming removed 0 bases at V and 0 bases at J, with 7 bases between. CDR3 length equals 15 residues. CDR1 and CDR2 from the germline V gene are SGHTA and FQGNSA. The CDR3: CASSLARSSTDTQYF. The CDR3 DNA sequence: TGTGCCAGCAGCTTAGCGCGGTCTAGCACAGATACGCAGTATTTT.

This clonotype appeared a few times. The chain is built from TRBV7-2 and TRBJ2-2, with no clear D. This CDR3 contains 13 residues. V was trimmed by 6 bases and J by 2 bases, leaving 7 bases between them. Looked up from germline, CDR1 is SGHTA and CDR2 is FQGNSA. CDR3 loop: CASRTGNTGELFF. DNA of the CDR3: TGTGCCAGCAGGACGGGTAACACCGGGGAGCTGTTTTTT.

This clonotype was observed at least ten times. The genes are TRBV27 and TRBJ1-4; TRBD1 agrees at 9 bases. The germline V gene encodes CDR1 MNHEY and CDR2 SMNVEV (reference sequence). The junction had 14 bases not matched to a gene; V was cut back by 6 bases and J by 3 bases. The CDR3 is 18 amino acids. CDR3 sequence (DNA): TGTGCCAGCAGCCGGACAGGGGCCACTTTCATTCCTAATGAAAAACTGTTTTTT. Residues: CASSRTGATFIPNEKLFF.

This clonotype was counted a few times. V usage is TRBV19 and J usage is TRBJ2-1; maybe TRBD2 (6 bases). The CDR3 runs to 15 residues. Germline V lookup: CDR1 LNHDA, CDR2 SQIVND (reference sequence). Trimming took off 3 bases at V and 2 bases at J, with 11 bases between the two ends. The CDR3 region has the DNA TGTGCCAGTAGTATGGGACTGGCTCCCTACAATGAGCAGTTCTTC. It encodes CASSMGLAPYNEQFF.

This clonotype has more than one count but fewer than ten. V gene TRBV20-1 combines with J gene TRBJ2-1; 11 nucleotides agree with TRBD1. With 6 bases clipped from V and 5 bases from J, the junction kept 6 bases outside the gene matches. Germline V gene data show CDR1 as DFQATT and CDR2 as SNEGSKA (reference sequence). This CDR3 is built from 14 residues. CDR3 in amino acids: CSARGTGGHNEQFF. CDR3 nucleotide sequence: TGCAGTGCCCGCGGGACAGGGGGTCACAATGAGCAGTTCTTC.

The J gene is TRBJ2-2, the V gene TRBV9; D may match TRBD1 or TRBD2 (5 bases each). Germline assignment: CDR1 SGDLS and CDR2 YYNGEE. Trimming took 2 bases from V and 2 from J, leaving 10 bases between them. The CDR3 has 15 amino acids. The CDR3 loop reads CASSVRGLNTGELFF. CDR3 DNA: TGTGCCAGCAGCGTTCGGGGCCTTAACACCGGGGAGCTGTTTTTT. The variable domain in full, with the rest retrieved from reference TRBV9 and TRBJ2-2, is DSGVTQTPKHLITATGQRVTLRCSPRSGDLSVYWYQQSLDQGLQFLIQYYNGEERAKGNILERFSAQQFPDLHSELNLSSLELGDSALYFCASSVRGLNTGELFFGEGSRLTVL.

The CDR3 region has the DNA TGTGCCAGCAGCGTAGTGCAGGGTGCGAGGAATGAGCAGTTCTTC. This encodes CASSVVQGARNEQFF. The genes are TRBV9 and TRBJ2-1; D may be TRBD1 (5 bases). Trimming removed 0 bases from V and 7 bases from J, with 14 bases in between. The CDR3 consists of 15 residues. Germline V gene lookup returns CDR1 SGDLS and CDR2 YYNGEE. Full variable domain (remainder filled in from reference TRBV9 and TRBJ2-1): DSGVTQTPKHLITATGQRVTLRCSPRSGDLSVYWYQQSLDQGLQFLIQYYNGEERAKGNILERFSAQQFPDLHSELNLSSLELGDSALYFCASSVVQGARNEQFFGPGTRLTVL.

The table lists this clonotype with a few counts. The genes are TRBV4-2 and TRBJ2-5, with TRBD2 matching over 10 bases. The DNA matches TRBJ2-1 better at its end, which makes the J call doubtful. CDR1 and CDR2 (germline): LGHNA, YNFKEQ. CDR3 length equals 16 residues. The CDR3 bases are TGTGCCAGCAGCCGAGAAGCGGGAGGGCCTGAGCTTGAGCAGTTCTTC. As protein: CASSREAGGPELEQFF.

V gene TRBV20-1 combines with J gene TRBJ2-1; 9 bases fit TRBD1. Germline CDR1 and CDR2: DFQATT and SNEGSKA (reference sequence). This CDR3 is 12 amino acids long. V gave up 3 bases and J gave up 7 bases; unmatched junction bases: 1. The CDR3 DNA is TGCAGTGCTAGCGACAGGGGGAATGAGCAGTTCTTC. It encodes CSASDRGNEQFF.

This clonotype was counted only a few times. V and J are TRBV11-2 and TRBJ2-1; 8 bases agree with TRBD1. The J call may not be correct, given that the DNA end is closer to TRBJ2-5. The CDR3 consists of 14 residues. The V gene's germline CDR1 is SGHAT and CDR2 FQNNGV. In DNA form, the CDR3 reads TGTGCCAGCAGCCGGGACAGGAATCAAGAGACCCAGTACTTC. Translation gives CASSRDRNQETQYF.